This T cell receptor (beta chain) was found in a study of cytomegalovirus exposure and HLA in healthy donors. In the study overall: Counted in an early data release were approximately 85 million unique TCRs from HLA-typed donors.

The PCR employed 60 Vbeta primers together with 13 Jbeta primers. This table comes from immunoSEQ multiplex PCR, and its TCRdb copy is limited to in-frame clones, with some not included. Found here are under 200,000 clones, about 76% of them singletons; the top ten hold around 0.38%. Remarks on this clone: Its cognate antigen is unknown.

Broader study findings: The likely explanation for a cluster of highly shared sequence variants was sequencing artifact.

Healthy individuals who donated bone marrow served as the donors. Germline V gene sequence: CDR1 SGHRS, CDR2 YFSETQ. With 1 base clipped from V and 7 bases from J, the junction kept 4 bases outside the gene matches. The CDR3 loop spans 15 amino acids. The gene calls are TRBV5-1 and TRBJ2-1; 11 bases are a match to TRBD1. The specimen sequenced was PBMCs. This TCR came from a male donor in good health and CMV-seropositive. CDR3 sequence (DNA): TGCGCCAGCAGCTTGTTAGGGGACAGGGGGAATGAGCAGTTCTTC. As protein: CASSLLGDRGNEQFF.